What follows is one TCR beta chain and its context. Its matching antigen is unknown. The data derive from a study of post-analysis software for immune sequencing data. Study findings and constraints: Those with multiple sclerosis, the patient group, showed significantly lower normalized Chao1 diversity than controls.

The library was made from cDNA and included unique molecular identifiers. TCRdb processed the PCR reads anew with MiXCR; each CDR3 protein has one entry. The sample has hundreds of thousands of distinct CDR3 sequences, roughly 29% seen once. This clonotype originated in a girl under 18 with multiple sclerosis. The specimen sequenced was blood.

The CDR3 DNA is TGTGCCAGCAGCGAAACAGGGGAAAAACTGTTTTTT. This sequence encodes CASSETGEKLFF. The chain links TRBV28 to TRBJ1-4; D is perhaps TRBD1 (6 bases). Germline V gene sequence: CDR1 MDHEN, CDR2 SYDVKM. Deletions cut 6 bases from V and 8 bases from J, with 10 bases between. CDR3 size: 12 residues.